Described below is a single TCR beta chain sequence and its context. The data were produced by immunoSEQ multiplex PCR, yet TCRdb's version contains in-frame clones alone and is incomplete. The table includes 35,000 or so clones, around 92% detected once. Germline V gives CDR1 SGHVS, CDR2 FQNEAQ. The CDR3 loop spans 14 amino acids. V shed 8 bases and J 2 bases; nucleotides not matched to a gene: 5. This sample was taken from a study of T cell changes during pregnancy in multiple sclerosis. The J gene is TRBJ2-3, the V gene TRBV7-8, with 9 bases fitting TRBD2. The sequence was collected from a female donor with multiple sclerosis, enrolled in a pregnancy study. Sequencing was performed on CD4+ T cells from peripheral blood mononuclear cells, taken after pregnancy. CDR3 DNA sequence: TGTGCCAGCGGGATAGCGGGGGTCACAGATACGCAGTATTTT. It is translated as CASGIAGVTDTQYF.